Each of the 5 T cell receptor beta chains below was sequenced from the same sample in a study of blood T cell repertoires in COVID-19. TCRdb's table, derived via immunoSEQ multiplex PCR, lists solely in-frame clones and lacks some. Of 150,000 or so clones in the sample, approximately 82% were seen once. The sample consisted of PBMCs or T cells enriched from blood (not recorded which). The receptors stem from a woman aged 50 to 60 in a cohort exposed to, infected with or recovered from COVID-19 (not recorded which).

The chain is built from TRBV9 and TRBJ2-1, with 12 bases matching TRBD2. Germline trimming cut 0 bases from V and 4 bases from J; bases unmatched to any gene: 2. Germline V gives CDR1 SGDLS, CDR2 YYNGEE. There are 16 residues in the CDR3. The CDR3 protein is CASSVGGLAGYNEQFF. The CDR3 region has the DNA TGTGCCAGCAGCGTAGGTGGACTAGCGGGGTACAATGAGCAGTTCTTC.

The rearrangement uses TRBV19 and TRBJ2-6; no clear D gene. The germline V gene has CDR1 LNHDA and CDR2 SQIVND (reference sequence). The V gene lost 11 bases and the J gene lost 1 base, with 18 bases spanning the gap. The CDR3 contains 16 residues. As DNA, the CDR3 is TGTGCCGTTGCCGGAGCGCAGAGGTCTGGGGCCAACGTCCTGACTTTC. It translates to CAVAGAQRSGANVLTF.

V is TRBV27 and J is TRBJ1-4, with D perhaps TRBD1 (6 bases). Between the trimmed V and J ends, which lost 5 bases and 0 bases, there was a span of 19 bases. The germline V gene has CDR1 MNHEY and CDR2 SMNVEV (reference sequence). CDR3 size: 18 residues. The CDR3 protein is CASSPRQGQTTTNEKLFF. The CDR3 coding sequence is TGTGCCAGCAGTCCCCGCCAAGGACAGACTACAACTAATGAAAAACTGTTTTTT.

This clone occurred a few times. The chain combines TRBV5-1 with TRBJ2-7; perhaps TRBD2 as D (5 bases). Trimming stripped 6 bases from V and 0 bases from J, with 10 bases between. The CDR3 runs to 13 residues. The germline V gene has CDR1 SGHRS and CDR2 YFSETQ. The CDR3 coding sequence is TGCGCCAGCAATACGGGGTCCTCCTACGAGCAGTACTTC. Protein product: CASNTGSSYEQYF.

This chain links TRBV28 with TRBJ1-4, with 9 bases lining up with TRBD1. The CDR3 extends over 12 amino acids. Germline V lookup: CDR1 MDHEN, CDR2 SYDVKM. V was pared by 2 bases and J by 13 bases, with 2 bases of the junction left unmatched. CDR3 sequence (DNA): TGTGCCAGCAGTTTACGGACAGGGGTACTGTTTTTT. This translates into CASSLRTGVLFF.